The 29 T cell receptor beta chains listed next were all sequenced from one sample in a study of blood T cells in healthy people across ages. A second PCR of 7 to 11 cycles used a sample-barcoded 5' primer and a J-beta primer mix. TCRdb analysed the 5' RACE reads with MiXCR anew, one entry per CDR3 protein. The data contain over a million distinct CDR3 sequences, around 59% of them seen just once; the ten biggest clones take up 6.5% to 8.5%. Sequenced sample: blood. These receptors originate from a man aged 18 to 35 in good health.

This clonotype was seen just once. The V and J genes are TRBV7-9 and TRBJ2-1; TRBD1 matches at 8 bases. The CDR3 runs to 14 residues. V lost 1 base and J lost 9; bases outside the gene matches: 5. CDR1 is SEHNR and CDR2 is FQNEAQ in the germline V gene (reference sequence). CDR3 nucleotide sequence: TGTGCCAGCAGCTTAGGGGGACAGGCCGTTGAGCAGTTCTTC. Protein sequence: CASSLGGQAVEQFF.

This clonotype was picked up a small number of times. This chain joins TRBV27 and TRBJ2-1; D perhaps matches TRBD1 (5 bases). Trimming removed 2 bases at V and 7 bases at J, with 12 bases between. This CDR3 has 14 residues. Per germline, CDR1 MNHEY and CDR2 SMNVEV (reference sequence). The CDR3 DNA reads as TGTGCCAGCAGTTTAACGACCCCAGGGAATGAGCAGTTCTTC. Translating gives CASSLTTPGNEQFF.

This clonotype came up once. This CDR3 is CASSPWASGGYTDTQYF. The CDR3 nucleotides are TGTGCCAGCTCACCATGGGCCAGCGGGGGTTACACAGATACGCAGTATTTT. The chain couples TRBV18 to TRBJ2-3; 8 nucleotides align to TRBD2. Germline V CDR1 and CDR2: KGHSH, LQKENI. This CDR3 contains 17 residues. Trimming took 2 bases from V and 2 from J; bases not matched to a gene: 9.

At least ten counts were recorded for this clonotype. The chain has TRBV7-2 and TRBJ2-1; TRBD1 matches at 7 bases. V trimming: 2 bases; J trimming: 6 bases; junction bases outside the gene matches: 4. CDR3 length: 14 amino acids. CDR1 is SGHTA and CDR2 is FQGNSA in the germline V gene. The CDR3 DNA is TGTGCCAGCAGCTTATGGACAGGAAGCAATGAGCAGTTCTTC. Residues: CASSLWTGSNEQFF.

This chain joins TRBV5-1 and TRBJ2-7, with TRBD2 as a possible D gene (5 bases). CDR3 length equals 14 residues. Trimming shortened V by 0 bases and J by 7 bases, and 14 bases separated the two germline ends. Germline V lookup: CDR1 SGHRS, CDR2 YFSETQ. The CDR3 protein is CASSLAAGLSEQYF. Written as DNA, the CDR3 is TGCGCCAGCAGCTTGGCCGCGGGCCTCTCTGAGCAGTACTTC.

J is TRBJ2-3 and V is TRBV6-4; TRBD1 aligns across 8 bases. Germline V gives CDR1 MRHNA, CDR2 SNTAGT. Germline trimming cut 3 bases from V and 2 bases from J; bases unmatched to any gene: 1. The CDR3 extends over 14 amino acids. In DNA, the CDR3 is TGTGCCAGCAGTGAGGGACAGGTCACAGATACGCAGTATTTT. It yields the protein CASSEGQVTDTQYF.

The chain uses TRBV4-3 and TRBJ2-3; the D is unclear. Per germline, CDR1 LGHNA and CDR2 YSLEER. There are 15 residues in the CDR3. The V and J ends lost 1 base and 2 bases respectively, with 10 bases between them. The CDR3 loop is CASSQGHLNTDTQYF. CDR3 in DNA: TGCGCCAGCAGCCAAGGTCACCTAAACACAGATACGCAGTATTTT.

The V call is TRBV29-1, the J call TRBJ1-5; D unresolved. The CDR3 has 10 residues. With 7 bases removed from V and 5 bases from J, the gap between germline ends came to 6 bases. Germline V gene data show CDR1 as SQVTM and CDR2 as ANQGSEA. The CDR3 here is CSDEDQPQHF. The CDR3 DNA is TGCAGCGACGAGGATCAGCCCCAGCATTTT.

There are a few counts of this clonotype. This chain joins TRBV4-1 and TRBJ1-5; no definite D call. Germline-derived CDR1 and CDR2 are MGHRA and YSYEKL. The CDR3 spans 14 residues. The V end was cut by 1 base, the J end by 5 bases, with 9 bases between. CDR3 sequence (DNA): TGCGCCAGCAGCCAAGCGCGAGTGCATCAGCCCCAGCATTTT. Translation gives CASSQARVHQPQHF.

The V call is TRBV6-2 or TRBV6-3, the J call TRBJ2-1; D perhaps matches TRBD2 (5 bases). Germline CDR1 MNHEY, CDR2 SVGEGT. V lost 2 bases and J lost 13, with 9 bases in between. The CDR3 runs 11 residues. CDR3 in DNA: TGTGCCAGCAGTTACCTTGAGGGACAGTTCTTC. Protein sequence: CASSYLEGQFF.

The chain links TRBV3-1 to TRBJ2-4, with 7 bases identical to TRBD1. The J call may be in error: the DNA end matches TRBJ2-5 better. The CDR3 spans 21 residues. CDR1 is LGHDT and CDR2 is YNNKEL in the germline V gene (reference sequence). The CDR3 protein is CASSHPTGVRGPPAVSETQYF. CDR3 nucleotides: TGTGCCAGCAGCCACCCCACAGGGGTCAGGGGACCTCCTGCTGTATCGGAGACCCAGTACTTC.

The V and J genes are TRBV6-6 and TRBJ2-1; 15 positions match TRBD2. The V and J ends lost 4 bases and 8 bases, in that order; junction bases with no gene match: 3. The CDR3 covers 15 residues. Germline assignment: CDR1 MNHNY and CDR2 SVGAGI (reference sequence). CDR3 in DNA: TGTGCCAGCAGTTCGGGACTAGCGGGAGGAGATGAGCAGTTCTTC. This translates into CASSSGLAGGDEQFF.

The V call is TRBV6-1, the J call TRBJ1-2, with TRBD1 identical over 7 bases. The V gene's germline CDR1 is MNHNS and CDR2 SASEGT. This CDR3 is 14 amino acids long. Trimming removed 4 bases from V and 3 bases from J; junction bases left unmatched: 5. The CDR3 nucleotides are TGTGCCAGCAGTGTAGGGACAGACTACTATGGCTACACCTTC. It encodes CASSVGTDYYGYTF.

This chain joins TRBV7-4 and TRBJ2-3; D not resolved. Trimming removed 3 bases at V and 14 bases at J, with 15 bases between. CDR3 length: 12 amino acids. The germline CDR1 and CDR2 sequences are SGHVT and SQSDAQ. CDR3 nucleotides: TGTGCCAGCAGCTTTCTGGCCAATCGGACGTATTTT. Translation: CASSFLANRTYF.

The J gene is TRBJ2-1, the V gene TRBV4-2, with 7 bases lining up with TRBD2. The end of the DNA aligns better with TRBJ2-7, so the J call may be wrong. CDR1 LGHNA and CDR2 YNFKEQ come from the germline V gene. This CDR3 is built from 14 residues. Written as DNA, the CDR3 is TGTGCCAGCAGCCAGACTAGCCTTTACAATGAGCAGTACTTC. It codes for CASSQTSLYNEQYF.

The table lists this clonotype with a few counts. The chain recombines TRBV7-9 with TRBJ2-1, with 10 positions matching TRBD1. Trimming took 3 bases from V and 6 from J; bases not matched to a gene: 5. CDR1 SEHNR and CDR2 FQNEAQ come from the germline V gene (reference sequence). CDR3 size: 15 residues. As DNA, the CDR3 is TGTGCCAGCAGCTTCGGGACAGGGGTTGTCAATGAGCAGTTCTTC. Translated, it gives CASSFGTGVVNEQFF.

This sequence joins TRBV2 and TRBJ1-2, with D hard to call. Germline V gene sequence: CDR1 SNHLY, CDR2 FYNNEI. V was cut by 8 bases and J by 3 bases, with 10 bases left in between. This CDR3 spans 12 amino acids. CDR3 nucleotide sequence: TGTGCCAGCCGAGGCTGGGACTATGGCTACACCTTC. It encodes CASRGWDYGYTF.

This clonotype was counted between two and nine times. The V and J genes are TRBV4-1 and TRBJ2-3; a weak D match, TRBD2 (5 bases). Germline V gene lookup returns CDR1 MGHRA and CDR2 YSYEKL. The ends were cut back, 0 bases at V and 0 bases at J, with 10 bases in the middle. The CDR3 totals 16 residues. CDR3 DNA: TGCGCCAGCAGCCAAGAAACTGGGAGTAGCACAGATACGCAGTATTTT. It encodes CASSQETGSSTDTQYF.

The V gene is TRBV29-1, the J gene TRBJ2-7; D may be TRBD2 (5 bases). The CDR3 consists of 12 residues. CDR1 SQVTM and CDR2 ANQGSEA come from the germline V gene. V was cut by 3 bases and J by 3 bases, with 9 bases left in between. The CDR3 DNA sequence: TGCAGCGTTGATGTAGGAGGCTACGAGCAGTACTTC. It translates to CSVDVGGYEQYF.

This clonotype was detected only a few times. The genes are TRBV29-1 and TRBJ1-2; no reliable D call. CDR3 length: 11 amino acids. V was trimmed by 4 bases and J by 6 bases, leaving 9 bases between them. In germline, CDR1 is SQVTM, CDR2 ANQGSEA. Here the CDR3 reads CSVVGGDGYTF. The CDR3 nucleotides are TGCAGCGTTGTGGGCGGCGATGGCTACACCTTC.

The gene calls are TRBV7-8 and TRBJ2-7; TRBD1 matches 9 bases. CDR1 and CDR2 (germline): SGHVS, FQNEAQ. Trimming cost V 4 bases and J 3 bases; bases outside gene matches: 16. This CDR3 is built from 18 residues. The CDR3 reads CASSWPGTGQVLSYEQYF. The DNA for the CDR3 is TGTGCCAGCAGCTGGCCGGGGACAGGGCAAGTTTTAAGCTACGAGCAGTACTTC.

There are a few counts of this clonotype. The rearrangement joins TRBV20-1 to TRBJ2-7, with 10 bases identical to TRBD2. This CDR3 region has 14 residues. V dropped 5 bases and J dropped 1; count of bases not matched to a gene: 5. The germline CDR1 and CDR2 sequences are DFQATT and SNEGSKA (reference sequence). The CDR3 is CSADHSGRSYEQYF. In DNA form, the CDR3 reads TGCAGTGCTGACCATAGCGGGAGGTCCTACGAGCAGTACTTC.

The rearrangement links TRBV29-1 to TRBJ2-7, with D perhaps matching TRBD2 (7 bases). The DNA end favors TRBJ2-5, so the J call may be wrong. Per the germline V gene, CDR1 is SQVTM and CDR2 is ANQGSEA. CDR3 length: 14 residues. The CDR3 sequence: CSVVGTSRGGTQYF. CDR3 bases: TGCAGCGTTGTCGGAACTAGTAGGGGGGGGACCCAGTACTTC.

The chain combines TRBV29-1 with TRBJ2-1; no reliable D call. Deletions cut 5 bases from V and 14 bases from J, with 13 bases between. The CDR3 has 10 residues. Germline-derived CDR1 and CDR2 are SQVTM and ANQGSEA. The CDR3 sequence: CSVIYLGEFF. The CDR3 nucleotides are TGCAGCGTTATTTACCTTGGGGAGTTCTTC.

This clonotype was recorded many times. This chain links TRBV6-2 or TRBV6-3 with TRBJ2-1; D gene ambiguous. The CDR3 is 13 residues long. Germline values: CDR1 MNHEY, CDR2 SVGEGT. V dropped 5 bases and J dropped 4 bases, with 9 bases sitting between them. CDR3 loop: CASSRTDYNEQFF. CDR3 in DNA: TGTGCCAGCAGTAGGACGGATTACAATGAGCAGTTCTTC.

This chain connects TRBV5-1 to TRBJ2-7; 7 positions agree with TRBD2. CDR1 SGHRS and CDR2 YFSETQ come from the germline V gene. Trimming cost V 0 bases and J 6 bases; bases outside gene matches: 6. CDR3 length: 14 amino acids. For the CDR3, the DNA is TGCGCCAGCAGCTTGGGGGCTAGCGGAGCCGAGCAGTACTTC. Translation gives CASSLGASGAEQYF.

DNA of the CDR3: TGTGCCAGCAGCTTCCTAGCGGGGGCAGATACGCAGTATTTT. Protein sequence: CASSFLAGADTQYF. The chain uses TRBV27 and TRBJ2-3; 10 bases align to TRBD2. In germline, CDR1 is MNHEY, CDR2 SMNVEV (reference sequence). The ends lost 6 bases at V and 4 bases at J; junction bases unmatched: 4. The CDR3 is 14 amino acids.

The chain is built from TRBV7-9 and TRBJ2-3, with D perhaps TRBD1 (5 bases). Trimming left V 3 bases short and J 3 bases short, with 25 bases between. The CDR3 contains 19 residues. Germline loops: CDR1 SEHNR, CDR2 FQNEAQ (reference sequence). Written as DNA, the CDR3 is TGTGCCAGCAGCTTGGTTGCAGGGAATTTAGGCCTAACGACAGATACGCAGTATTTT. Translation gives CASSLVAGNLGLTTDTQYF.

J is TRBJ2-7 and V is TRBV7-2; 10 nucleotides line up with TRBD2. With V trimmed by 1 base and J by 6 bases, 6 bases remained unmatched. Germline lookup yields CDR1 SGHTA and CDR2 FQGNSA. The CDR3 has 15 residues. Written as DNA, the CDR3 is TGTGCCAGCAGCTTAGTTGGGACTAGCGACCGCGAGCAGTACTTC. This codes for CASSLVGTSDREQYF. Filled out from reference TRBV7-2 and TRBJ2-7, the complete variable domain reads GAGVSQSPSNKVTEKGKDVELRCDPISGHTALYWYRQSLGQGLEFLIYFQGNSAPDKSGLPSDRFSAERTGGSVSTLTIQRTQQEDSAVYLCASSLVGTSDREQYFGPGTRLTVT.